Below, 3 T cell receptor beta chains from the same sample are listed, as sequenced in a study of glioma-infiltrating T cells after dendritic cell vaccination. Method: immunoSEQ multiplex PCR; TCRdb's copy keeps in-frame clones and lacks some. The profile shows around 21,000 clones, more than 65% of them singletons. Specimen: blood, collected before dendritic cell vaccination. These receptors all come from a human donor with glioblastoma.

This clone showed up just a few times. The chain has TRBV5-6 and TRBJ2-2; TRBD2 is a possible D gene (5 bases). CDR1 is SGHDT and CDR2 is YYEEEE in the germline V gene. V dropped 4 bases and J dropped 5 bases, with 12 bases sitting between them. This CDR3 is 14 amino acids long. CDR3 loop: CASSPGLKTGELFF. The CDR3 DNA reads TGTGCCAGCAGCCCTGGACTCAAGACCGGGGAGCTGTTTTTT.

The chain uses TRBV29-1 and TRBJ1-2; tentative D call: TRBD1 (5 bases). This CDR3 comprises 14 residues. V lost 5 bases, J lost 8 bases, and 21 bases lay in between. The germline V gene has CDR1 SQVTM and CDR2 ANQGSEA. The CDR3: CSVPPRGGSWGYTF. CDR3 sequence (DNA): TGCAGCGTTCCCCCACGCGGGGGTAGTTGGGGCTACACCTTC.

This chain joins TRBV28 and TRBJ2-7; TRBD2 matches at 11 bases. After removal of 6 bases from V and 3 bases from J, the junction contained 7 bases not matched to a gene. Germline CDR1 MDHEN, CDR2 SYDVKM. CDR3 length equals 15 residues. The CDR3 bases are TGTGCCAGCAGCTTGACTAGCGGGATTCACTACGAGCAGTACTTC. Protein: CASSLTSGIHYEQYF.